This T cell receptor beta chain was recovered during a study of shared clonotypes between healthy human individuals. Donors had no recently reported acute infections or vaccinations and were HIV-negative. Regarding this clone: The target antigen is unknown.

In the sorted-subset replicate PCRs, 150 to 200 ng DNA, 25,000 to 35,000 T cell genomes, was used. The protocol was immunoSEQ multiplex PCR, while the TCRdb copy is restricted to in-frame clones and leaves out a portion. The sample includes around 690,000 clones, 80% to 95% of them seen just once. Points from the study as a whole: On the whole, naive subsets had larger estimated richness than memory subsets had.

The sequence derives from a man aged 18 to 30 in good health. Some clones in this sample may be carry-over from other donors' samples. The sequenced sample consisted of memory CD8+ T cells from PBMCs. Documented subset: CD45RO+ cells pooled with CCR7-negative TemRA cells.

The chain's CDR3 is CASSELRDDTQYF. The CDR3 region has the DNA TGTGCCAGCAGTGAATTACGAGACGATACGCAGTATTTT. The chain couples TRBV25-1 to TRBJ2-3; D gene unclear. Trimming took 1 base from V and 6 from J, leaving 8 bases between them. Germline-derived CDR1 and CDR2 are MGHDK and SYGVNS. This CDR3 has 13 amino acids.